This TCR beta chain was identified during a study of T cells after yellow fever vaccination. One entry per CDR3 protein results from TCRdb running MiXCR on the 5' RACE reads. The repertoire includes around 250,000 distinct CDR3 sequences, around 5.3% of them detected once, and approximately 3.5% sits in the top ten. The receptor was derived from a man aged 18 to 29 who received the YFV17D yellow fever vaccine. The sequencing used CD4+ T cells sorted from PBMCs, collected on the day of the yellow fever booster vaccination.

The CDR3 reads CASSYSRVQETQYF. Written as DNA, the CDR3 is TGTGCCAGCAGTTACAGCAGGGTTCAAGAGACCCAGTACTTC. The rearrangement links TRBV6-2 or TRBV6-3 to TRBJ2-5; tentatively, D is TRBD1 (5 bases). The V gene lost 2 bases and the J gene lost 2 bases, with 9 bases spanning the gap. The germline V gene encodes CDR1 MNHEY and CDR2 SVGEGT. The CDR3 covers 14 residues.